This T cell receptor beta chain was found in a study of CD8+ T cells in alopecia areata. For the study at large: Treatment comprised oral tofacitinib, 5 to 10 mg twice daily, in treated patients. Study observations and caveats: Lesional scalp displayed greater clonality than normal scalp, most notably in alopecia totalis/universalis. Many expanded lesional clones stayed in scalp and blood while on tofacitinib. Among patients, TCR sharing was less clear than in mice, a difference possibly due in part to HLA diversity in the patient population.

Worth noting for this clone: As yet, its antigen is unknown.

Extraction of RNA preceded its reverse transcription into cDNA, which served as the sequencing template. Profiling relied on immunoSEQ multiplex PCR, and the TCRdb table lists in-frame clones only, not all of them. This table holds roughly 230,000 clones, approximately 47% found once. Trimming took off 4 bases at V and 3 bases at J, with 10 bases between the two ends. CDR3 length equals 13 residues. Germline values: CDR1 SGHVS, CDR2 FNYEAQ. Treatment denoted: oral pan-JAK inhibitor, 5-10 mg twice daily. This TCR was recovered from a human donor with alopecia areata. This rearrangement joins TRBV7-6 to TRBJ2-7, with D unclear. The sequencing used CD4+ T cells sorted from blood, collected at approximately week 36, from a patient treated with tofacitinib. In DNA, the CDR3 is TGTGCCAGCAGCTCCGGTCGGCGCTACGAGCAGTACTTC. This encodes CASSSGRRYEQYF.